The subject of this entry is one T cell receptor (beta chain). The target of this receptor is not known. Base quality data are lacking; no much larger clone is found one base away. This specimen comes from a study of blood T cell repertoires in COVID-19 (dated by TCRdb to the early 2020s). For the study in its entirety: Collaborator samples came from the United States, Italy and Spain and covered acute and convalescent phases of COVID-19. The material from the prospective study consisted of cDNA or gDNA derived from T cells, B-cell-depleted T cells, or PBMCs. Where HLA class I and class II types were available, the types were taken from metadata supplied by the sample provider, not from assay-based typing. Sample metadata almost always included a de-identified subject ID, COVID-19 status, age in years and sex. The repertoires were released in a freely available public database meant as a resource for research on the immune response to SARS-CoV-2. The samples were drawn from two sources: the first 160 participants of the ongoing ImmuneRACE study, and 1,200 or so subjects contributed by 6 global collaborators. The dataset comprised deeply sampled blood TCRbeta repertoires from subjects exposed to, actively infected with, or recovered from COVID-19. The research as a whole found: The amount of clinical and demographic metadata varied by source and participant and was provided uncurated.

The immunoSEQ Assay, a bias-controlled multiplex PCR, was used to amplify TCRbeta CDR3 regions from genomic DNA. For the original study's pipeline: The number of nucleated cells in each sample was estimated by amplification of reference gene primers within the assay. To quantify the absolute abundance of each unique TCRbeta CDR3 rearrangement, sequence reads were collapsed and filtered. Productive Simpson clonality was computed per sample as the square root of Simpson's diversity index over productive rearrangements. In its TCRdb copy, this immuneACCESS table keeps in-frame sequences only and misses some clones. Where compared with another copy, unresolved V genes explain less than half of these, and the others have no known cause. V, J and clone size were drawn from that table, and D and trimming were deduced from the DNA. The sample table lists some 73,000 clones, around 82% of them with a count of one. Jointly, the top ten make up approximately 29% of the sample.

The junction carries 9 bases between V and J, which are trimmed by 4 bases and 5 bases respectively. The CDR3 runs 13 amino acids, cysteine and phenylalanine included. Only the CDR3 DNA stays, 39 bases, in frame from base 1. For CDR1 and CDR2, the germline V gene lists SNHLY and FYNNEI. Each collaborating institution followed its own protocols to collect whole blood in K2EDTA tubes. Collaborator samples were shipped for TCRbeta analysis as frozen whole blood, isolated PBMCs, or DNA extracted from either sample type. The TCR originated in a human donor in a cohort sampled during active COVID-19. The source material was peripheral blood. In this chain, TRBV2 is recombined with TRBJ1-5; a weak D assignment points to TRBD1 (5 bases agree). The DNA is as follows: TGTGCCAGCAGTGGACCAGGGTATCAGCCCCAGCATTTT. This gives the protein CASSGPGYQPQHF.